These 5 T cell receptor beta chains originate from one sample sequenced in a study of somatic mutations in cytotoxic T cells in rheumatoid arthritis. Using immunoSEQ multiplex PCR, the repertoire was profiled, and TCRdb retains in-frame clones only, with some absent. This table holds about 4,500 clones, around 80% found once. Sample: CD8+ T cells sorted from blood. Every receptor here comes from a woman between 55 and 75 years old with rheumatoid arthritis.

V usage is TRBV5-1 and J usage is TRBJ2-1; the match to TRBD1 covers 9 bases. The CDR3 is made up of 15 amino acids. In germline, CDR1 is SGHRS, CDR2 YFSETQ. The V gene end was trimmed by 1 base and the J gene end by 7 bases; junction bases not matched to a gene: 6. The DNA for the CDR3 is TGCGCCAGCAGCTTGTCGGGACAGGGTTTTAATGAGCAGTTCTTC. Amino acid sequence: CASSLSGQGFNEQFF.

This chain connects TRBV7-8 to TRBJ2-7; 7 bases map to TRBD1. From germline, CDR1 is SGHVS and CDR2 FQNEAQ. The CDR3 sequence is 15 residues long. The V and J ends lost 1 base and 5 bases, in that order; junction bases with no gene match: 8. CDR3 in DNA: TGTGCCAGCAGCTTAGGTATATCAGGGGGACACGAGCAGTACTTC. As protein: CASSLGISGGHEQYF.

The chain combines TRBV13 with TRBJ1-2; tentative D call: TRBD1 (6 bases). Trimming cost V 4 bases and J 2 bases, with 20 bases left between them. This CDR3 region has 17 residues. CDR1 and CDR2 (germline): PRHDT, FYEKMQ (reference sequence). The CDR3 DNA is TGTGCCAGCAGCTCGGGGGGCCACCGAGCCTACAACTATGGCTACACCTTC. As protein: CASSSGGHRAYNYGYTF.

CDR3 loop: CASSYSAGLQETQYF. Written as DNA, the CDR3 is TGTGCCAGCAGTTACTCGGCGGGGCTCCAAGAGACCCAGTACTTC. The gene calls are TRBV6-6 and TRBJ2-5; D perhaps matches TRBD2 (6 bases). Germline-derived CDR1 and CDR2 are MNHNY and SVGAGI (reference sequence). This CDR3 has 15 amino acids. V lost 0 bases to trimming and J lost 1 base, with 9 bases between them.

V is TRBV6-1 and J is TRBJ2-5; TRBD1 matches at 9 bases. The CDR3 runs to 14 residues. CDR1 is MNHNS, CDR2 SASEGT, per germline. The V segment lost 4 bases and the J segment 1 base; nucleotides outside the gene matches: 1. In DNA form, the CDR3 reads TGTGCCAGCAGTGGGGGACAGGGCCAAGAGACCCAGTACTTC. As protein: CASSGGQGQETQYF.